One and the same sample provided the 28 T cell receptor beta chains below, sequenced in a study of blood T cell repertoires in COVID-19. TCRdb's copy holds only in-frame clones and misses some; the assay was immunoSEQ multiplex PCR. The sample carries approximately 250,000 clones, 85% to 95% recorded once. The sequenced sample consisted of PBMCs or T cells enriched from blood (not recorded which). The receptor source for this set is a man in his forties who had been exposed to COVID-19.

This chain connects TRBV7-6 to TRBJ2-5, with 9 bases matching TRBD1. Losses at the gene ends were 6 bases for V and 5 bases for J; bases not matched to a gene: 10. The V gene's germline CDR1 is SGHVS and CDR2 FNYEAQ. The CDR3 extends over 15 amino acids. The CDR3 DNA sequence: TGTGCCAGCAGTCTACAGGGGGCGCAAAGGGAGACCCAGTACTTC. Protein sequence: CASSLQGAQRETQYF.

The V call is TRBV11-1, the J call TRBJ2-1, with TRBD1 identical over 8 bases. The germline gives CDR1 SGHAT, CDR2 FQDESV (reference sequence). Trimming cost V 1 base and J 7 bases; bases outside gene matches: 6. This CDR3 is 15 amino acids long. The CDR3 loop reads CASSLGTGKTNEQFF. CDR3 nucleotide sequence: TGTGCCAGCAGCTTAGGGACAGGGAAGACTAATGAGCAGTTCTTC.

The chain uses TRBV5-6 and TRBJ2-1, with 11 bases that match TRBD1. The CDR3 loop spans 12 amino acids. Germline-derived CDR1 and CDR2 are SGHDT and YYEEEE. J gave up 15 bases and V 4 bases, and 6 bases lay outside the gene matches. This CDR3 is CASSKRGQGAFF. The DNA of the CDR3 is TGTGCCAGCAGCAAACGAGGACAGGGGGCGTTCTTC. Filled out from reference TRBV5-6 and TRBJ2-1, the complete variable domain reads DAGVTQSPTHLIKTRGQQVTLRCSPKSGHDTVSWYQQALGQGPQFIFQYYEEEERQRGNFPDRFSGHQFPNYSSELNVNALLLGDSALYLCASSKRGQGAFFGPGTRLTVL.

The chain uses TRBV29-1 and TRBJ1-1, with TRBD1 matching 8 bases. CDR3 length: 16 residues. Germline V gives CDR1 SQVTM, CDR2 ANQGSEA. CDR3 loop: CRPRVTGEKSETEAFF. DNA for the CDR3: TGCAGACCACGGGTGACAGGGGAAAAATCTGAGACTGAAGCTTTCTTT.

V and J are TRBV19 and TRBJ1-5; 7 positions match TRBD1. CDR3 size: 19 residues. Germline V lookup: CDR1 LNHDA, CDR2 SQIVND (reference sequence). J was trimmed by 1 base and V by 2 bases; bases with no gene match: 14. CDR3 coding DNA: TGTGCCAGTAGTATAAAAGGGGGAAGGGACAGAATAAGCAATCAGCCCCAGCATTTT. Residues: CASSIKGGRDRISNQPQHF.

The chain recombines TRBV10-3 with TRBJ2-1; the match to TRBD2 covers 8 bases. V lost 3 bases and J lost 12; bases outside the gene matches: 4. The V gene's germline CDR1 is ENHRY and CDR2 SYGVKD. The CDR3 length is 12 residues. CDR3 sequence reads: CAISDGREVQFF. CDR3 DNA: TGTGCCATCAGTGATGGGCGGGAGGTGCAGTTCTTC.

The chain joins TRBV5-6 to TRBJ2-7; 8 bases match TRBD1. Germline V gives CDR1 SGHDT, CDR2 YYEEEE. The junction had 12 bases not matched to a gene; V was cut back by 2 bases and J by 2 bases. The CDR3 consists of 17 residues. CDR3 DNA sequence: TGTGCCAGCAGCTTAACGGATTTCCGGGACAGGACCTACGAGCAGTACTTC. Translated, it gives CASSLTDFRDRTYEQYF. The whole variable domain, remainder taken from reference TRBV5-6 and TRBJ2-7, is DAGVTQSPTHLIKTRGQQVTLRCSPKSGHDTVSWYQQALGQGPQFIFQYYEEEERQRGNFPDRFSGHQFPNYSSELNVNALLLGDSALYLCASSLTDFRDRTYEQYFGPGTRLTVT.

This chain joins TRBV28 and TRBJ2-1; 12 bases are shared with TRBD1. CDR1 and CDR2 (germline): MDHEN, SYDVKM. The CDR3 covers 20 residues. With 7 bases clipped from V and 3 bases from J, the junction kept 19 bases outside the gene matches. CDR3 sequence (DNA): TGTGCCAGCAAAAAGCCATTCGGGGACAGGGGGCGCGAAAGCTACAATGAGCAGTTCTTC. Protein: CASKKPFGDRGRESYNEQFF.

This clone was detected a few times. The chain combines TRBV11-3 with TRBJ1-2; no reliable D call. Trimming took off 5 bases at V and 6 bases at J, with 13 bases between the two ends. Germline CDR1 reads SGHNT; CDR2 reads YENEEA. This CDR3 spans 13 amino acids. The CDR3 DNA sequence: TGTGCCAGCAGCGCGAGGCTCTTGCATGGCTACACCTTC. Translation gives CASSARLLHGYTF.

This clone was seen a handful of times. This chain joins TRBV11-2 and TRBJ2-4; 9 bases line up with TRBD1. V was pared by 5 bases and J by 7 bases, with 9 bases of the junction left unmatched. CDR3 length: 15 residues. Germline V gene data show CDR1 as SGHAT and CDR2 as FQNNGV. The CDR3 DNA sequence: TGTGCCAGCAGCCAGCTGGACAGGGGCCCGAACATTCAGTACTTC. Its protein is CASSQLDRGPNIQYF.

The chain recombines TRBV5-1 with TRBJ2-2; 10 bases map to TRBD2. Trimming took 3 bases from V and 4 from J; bases not matched to a gene: 6. The CDR3 contains 16 residues. Germline V gene sequence: CDR1 SGHRS, CDR2 YFSETQ. The CDR3, as DNA: TGCGCCAGCAGCTCCGGACTAGCGGTGACCACCGGGGAGCTGTTTTTT. This sequence encodes CASSSGLAVTTGELFF.

The J gene is TRBJ2-2, the V gene TRBV6-5; D is unclear. The length of the CDR3 is 13 residues. V lost 6 bases and J lost 0, with 5 bases in between. CDR1 is MNHEY, CDR2 SVGAGI, per germline. DNA for the CDR3: TGTGCCAGCAGACAAGCGAACACCGGGGAGCTGTTTTTT. Translation gives CASRQANTGELFF.

This chain uses TRBV9 with TRBJ1-2; a possible D gene is TRBD1 (6 bases). Germline V CDR1 and CDR2: SGDLS, YYNGEE. The CDR3 covers 12 residues. Trimming removed 3 bases at V and 13 bases at J, with 16 bases between. The CDR3 DNA reads as TGTGCCAGCAGCGGAGACAGGCAGTACCGCACCTTC. Encoded protein: CASSGDRQYRTF.

The count of this clone is one. Other DNA sequences from this sample encode an identical CDR3 as well. The V and J genes are TRBV30 and TRBJ2-7, with D possibly TRBD2 on 5 matching bases. Between the trimmed V and J ends, which lost 3 bases and 4 bases, there was a span of 10 bases. This CDR3 region has 12 residues. Germline V lookup: CDR1 GTSNPN, CDR2 SVGIG (reference sequence). The CDR3 DNA reads as TGTGCCTGGAGCGTACGAGGGTACGAGCAGTACTTC. It translates to CAWSVRGYEQYF.

This clone has ten or more counts. CDR3 nucleotides: TGCGCCAGCAGCTTGGTCTCGGCAGGGGCCGAGCAGTACTTC. This encodes CASSLVSAGAEQYF. The rearrangement uses TRBV5-1 and TRBJ2-7; D possibly corresponds to TRBD1 (6 bases). The length of the CDR3 is 14 residues. Trimming stripped 0 bases from V and 6 bases from J, with 13 bases between. Looked up from germline, CDR1 is SGHRS and CDR2 is YFSETQ.

The rearrangement uses TRBV3-1 (or the pseudogene TRBV3-2) and TRBJ2-1; TRBD1 might be the D (5 bases). The V end lost 0 bases, the J end lost 5 bases, and 17 bases lay between the germline ends. The germline CDR1 and CDR2 sequences are LGHDT and YNNKEL (reference sequence). CDR3 length: 17 amino acids. In DNA form, the CDR3 reads TGTGCCAGCAGCCAAGACGCCCTGGTCACAGGTGACAATGAGCAGTTCTTC. This codes for CASSQDALVTGDNEQFF.

This clone has just one count. The chain combines TRBV28 with TRBJ2-5, with 12 bases aligning to TRBD2. V lost 5 bases to trimming and J lost 2 bases; unmatched junction nucleotides: 3. The germline CDR1 and CDR2 sequences are MDHEN and SYDVKM. The length of the CDR3 is 15 residues. The CDR3 DNA follows: TGTGCCAGCAGTCGACTAGCGGGAGCGCAAGAGACCCAGTACTTC. Protein sequence: CASSRLAGAQETQYF.

The CDR3 bases are TGTGCCAGCACTTGGACAGGGGGCGCGGGTTATCGCTACACCTTC. Translated: CASTWTGGAGYRYTF. The chain employs TRBV28 and TRBJ1-2, with TRBD1 identical over 11 bases. Trimming cost V 7 bases and J 9 bases; bases outside gene matches: 13. Looked up from germline, CDR1 is MDHEN and CDR2 is SYDVKM. The CDR3 contains 15 residues.

This clone was picked up one time. This rearrangement joins TRBV6-5 to TRBJ2-1; D is perhaps TRBD1 (5 bases). The CDR3 is made up of 15 amino acids. V lost 6 bases and J lost 0, with 12 bases in between. Germline V gives CDR1 MNHEY, CDR2 SVGAGI. CDR3 in amino acids: CASRWGLSSYNEQFF. The DNA of the CDR3 is TGTGCCAGCAGATGGGGCCTAAGCTCCTACAATGAGCAGTTCTTC.

The J gene is TRBJ1-5, the V gene TRBV19; TRBD1 might be the D (5 bases). V was pared by 7 bases and J by 2 bases, with 21 bases between. CDR3 length: 17 residues. The V gene's germline CDR1 is LNHDA and CDR2 SQIVND (reference sequence). The DNA for the CDR3 is TGTGCCAGTAACTCCGGGGGACCTAATCGGGGCAATCAGCCCCAGCATTTT. Translated: CASNSGGPNRGNQPQHF.

The chain couples TRBV7-9 to TRBJ1-1, with 9 positions matching TRBD1. Germline CDR1 and CDR2: SEHNR and FQNEAQ (reference sequence). This CDR3 has 16 residues. With 5 bases clipped from V and 1 base from J, the junction kept 8 bases outside the gene matches. DNA of the CDR3: TGTGCCAGCAGCAGGGGGACAGGGTCAGGGAACACTGAAGCTTTCTTT. Amino acids: CASSRGTGSGNTEAFF.

The chain uses TRBV7-7 and TRBJ2-5; D possibly corresponds to TRBD1 (6 bases). Trimming removed 5 bases from V and 3 bases from J, with 16 bases in between. Per germline, CDR1 SSHAT and CDR2 FNYEAQ (reference sequence). The CDR3 covers 15 residues. This CDR3 is CASSNTGFSEETQYF. The CDR3 DNA sequence: TGTGCCAGCAGCAACACAGGGTTCAGTGAAGAGACCCAGTACTTC.

The rearrangement links TRBV2 to TRBJ1-1; D possibly corresponds to TRBD1 (5 bases). The CDR3 runs to 11 residues. In germline, CDR1 is SNHLY, CDR2 FYNNEI. The ends were cut back, 9 bases at V and 5 bases at J, with 10 bases in the middle. CDR3 region: CASSGLTEAFF. The CDR3 nucleotides are TGTGCCAGTTCAGGGTTAACTGAAGCTTTCTTT. The full variable domain, completed using reference TRBV2 and TRBJ1-1, is EPEVTQTPSHQVTQMGQEVILRCVPISNHLYFYWYRQILGQKVEFLVSFYNNEISEKSEIFDDQFSVERPDGSNFTLKIRSTKLEDSAMYFCASSGLTEAFFGQGTRLTVV.

The chain carries TRBV27 and TRBJ2-7, with unresolved D. The germline V gene has CDR1 MNHEY and CDR2 SMNVEV (reference sequence). The CDR3 runs to 17 residues. V lost 2 bases, J lost 1 base, and 18 bases lay in between. The chain's CDR3 is CASSLSARNRYSYEQYF. The CDR3 region has the DNA TGTGCCAGCAGTTTAAGTGCCAGGAACCGATATTCCTACGAGCAGTACTTC.

This chain connects TRBV18 to TRBJ2-1; D is perhaps TRBD1 (6 bases). V lost 4 bases and J 8 bases, leaving 15 bases between the germline ends. The CDR3 covers 14 residues. CDR1 and CDR2 (germline): KGHSH, LQKENI. CDR3 loop: CASSRKDRRDEQFF. The DNA of the CDR3 is TGTGCCAGCTCACGAAAGGACAGACGGGATGAGCAGTTCTTC. Together with reference TRBV18 and TRBJ2-1, the CDR3 gives the full variable domain: NAGVMQNPRHLVRRRGQEARLRCSPMKGHSHVYWYRQLPEEGLKFMVYLQKENIIDESGMPKERFSAEFPKEGPSILRIQQVVRGDSAAYFCASSRKDRRDEQFFGPGTRLTVL.

This clone was seen once. The V and J genes are TRBV19 and TRBJ2-3; 10 positions agree with TRBD2. Trimming at V came to 4 bases and at J to 0 bases, leaving 7 bases not matched to a gene. The CDR3 has 17 amino acids. CDR1 and CDR2 from the germline V gene are LNHDA and SQIVND (reference sequence). CDR3 residues: CASSTLQTSGSTDTQYF. CDR3 nucleotide sequence: TGTGCCAGTAGTACCCTGCAGACTAGCGGGAGCACAGATACGCAGTATTTT.

The chain joins TRBV19 to TRBJ2-3; D gene uncertain. Germline CDR1 reads LNHDA; CDR2 reads SQIVND (reference sequence). With 4 bases removed from V and 2 bases from J, the gap between germline ends came to 10 bases. The CDR3 is 14 amino acids. DNA of the CDR3: TGTGCCAGTAGTAGGGCCGAACACACAGATACGCAGTATTTT. Protein: CASSRAEHTDTQYF.

The count of this clone is one. This rearrangement joins TRBV9 to TRBJ2-6; no firm D call. Trimming took off 2 bases at V and 4 bases at J, with 7 bases between the two ends. The V gene's germline CDR1 is SGDLS and CDR2 YYNGEE. The CDR3 is made up of 14 amino acids. As DNA, the CDR3 is TGTGCCAGCAGCGTCACTTCGGGGGCCAACGTCCTGACTTTC. Translation: CASSVTSGANVLTF.